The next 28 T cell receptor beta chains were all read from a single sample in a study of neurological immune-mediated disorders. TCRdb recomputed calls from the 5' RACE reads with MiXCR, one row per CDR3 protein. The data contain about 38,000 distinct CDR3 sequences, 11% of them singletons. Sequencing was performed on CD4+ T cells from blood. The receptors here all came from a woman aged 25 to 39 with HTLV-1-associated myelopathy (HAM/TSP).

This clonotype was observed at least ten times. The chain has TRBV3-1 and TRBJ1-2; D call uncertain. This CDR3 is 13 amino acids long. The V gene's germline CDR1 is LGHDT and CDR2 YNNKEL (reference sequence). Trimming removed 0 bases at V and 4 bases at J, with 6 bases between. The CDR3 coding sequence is TGTGCCAGCAGCCAAGAAACAAGCTATGGCTACACCTTC. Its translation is CASSQETSYGYTF.

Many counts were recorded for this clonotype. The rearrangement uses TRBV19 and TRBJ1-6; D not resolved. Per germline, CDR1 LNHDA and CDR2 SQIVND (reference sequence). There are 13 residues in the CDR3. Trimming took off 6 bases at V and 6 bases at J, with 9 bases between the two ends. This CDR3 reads CASRAGGNSPLHF. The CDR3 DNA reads TGTGCCAGTAGGGCAGGCGGTAATTCACCCCTCCACTTT.

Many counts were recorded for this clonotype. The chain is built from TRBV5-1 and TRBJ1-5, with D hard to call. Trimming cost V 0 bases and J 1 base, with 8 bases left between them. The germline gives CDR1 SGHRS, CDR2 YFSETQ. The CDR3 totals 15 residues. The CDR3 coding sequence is TGCGCCAGCAGCTTGGGCGGGAGAAGCAATCAGCCCCAGCATTTT. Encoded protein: CASSLGGRSNQPQHF.

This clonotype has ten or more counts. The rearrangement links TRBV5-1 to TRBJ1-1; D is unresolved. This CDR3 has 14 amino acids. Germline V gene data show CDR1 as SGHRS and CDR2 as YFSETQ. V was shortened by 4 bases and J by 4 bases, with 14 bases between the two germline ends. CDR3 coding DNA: TGCGCCAGCAGCGTGAAGGCCAGGTCCACTGAAGCTTTCTTT. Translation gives CASSVKARSTEAFF.

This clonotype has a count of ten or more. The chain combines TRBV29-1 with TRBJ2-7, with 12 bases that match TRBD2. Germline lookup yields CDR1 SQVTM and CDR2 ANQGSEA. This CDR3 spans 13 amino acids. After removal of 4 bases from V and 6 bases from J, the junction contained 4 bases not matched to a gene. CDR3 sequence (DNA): TGCAGCGTTGCGAGGGGACTAGCGGGCGAGCAGTACTTC. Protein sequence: CSVARGLAGEQYF.

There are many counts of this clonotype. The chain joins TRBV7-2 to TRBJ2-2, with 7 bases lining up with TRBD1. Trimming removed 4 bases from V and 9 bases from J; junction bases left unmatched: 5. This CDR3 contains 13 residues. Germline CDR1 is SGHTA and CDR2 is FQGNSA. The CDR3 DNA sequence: TGTGCCAGCAGCTCGCACAGGGGCAGGGAGCTGTTTTTT. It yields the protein CASSSHRGRELFF.

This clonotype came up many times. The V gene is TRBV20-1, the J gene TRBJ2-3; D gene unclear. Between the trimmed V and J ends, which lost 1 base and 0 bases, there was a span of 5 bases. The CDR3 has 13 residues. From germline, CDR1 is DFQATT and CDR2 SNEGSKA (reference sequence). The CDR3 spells CSARGRSTDTQYF. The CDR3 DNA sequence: TGCAGTGCTAGAGGCCGGAGCACAGATACGCAGTATTTT.

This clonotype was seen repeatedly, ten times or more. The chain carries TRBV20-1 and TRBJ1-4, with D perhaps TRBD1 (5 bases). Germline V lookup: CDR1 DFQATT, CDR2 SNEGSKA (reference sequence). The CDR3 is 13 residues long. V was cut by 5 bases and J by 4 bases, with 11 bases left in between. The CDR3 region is CSAGGRINEKLFF. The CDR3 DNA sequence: TGCAGTGCTGGGGGACGGATTAATGAAAAACTGTTTTTT.

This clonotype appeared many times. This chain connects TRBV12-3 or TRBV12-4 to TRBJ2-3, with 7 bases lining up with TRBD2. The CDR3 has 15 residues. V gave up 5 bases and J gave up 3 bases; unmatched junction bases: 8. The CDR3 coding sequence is TGTGCCAGCAGTCGGCCGGGACTATTGACAGATACGCAGTATTTT. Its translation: CASSRPGLLTDTQYF.

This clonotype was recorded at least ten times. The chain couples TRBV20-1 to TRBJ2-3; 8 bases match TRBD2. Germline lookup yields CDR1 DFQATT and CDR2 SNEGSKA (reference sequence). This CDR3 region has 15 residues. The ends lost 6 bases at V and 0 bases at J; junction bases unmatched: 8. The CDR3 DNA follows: TGCAGTGCCAGCCGTAGCGGGGCGAGCACAGATACGCAGTATTTT. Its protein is CSASRSGASTDTQYF.

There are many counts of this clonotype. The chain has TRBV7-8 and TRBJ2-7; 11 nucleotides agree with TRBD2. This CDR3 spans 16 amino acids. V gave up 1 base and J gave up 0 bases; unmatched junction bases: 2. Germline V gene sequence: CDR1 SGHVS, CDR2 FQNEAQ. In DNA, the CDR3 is TGTGCCAGCAGCTTAGTAGGGACTAGCGGCTCCTACGAGCAGTACTTC. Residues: CASSLVGTSGSYEQYF.

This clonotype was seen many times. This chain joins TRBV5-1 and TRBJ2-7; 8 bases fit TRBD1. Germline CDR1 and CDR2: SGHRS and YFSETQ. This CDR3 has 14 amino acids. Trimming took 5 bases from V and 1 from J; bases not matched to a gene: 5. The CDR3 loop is CASRTTGGSYEQYF. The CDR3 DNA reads TGCGCCAGCAGAACCACAGGGGGATCCTACGAGCAGTACTTC. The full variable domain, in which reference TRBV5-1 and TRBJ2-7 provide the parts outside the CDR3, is KAGVTQTPRYLIKTRGQQVTLSCSPISGHRSVSWYQQTPGQGLQFLFEYFSETQRNKGNFPGRFSGRQFSNSRSEMNVSTLELGDSALYLCASRTTGGSYEQYFGPGTRLTVT.

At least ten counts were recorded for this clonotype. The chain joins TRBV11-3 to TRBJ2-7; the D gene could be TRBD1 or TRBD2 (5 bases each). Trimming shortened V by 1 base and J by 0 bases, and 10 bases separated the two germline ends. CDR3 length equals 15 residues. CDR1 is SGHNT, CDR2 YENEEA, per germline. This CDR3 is CASSLVGASSYEQYF. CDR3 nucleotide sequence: TGTGCCAGCAGCTTAGTCGGGGCGAGCTCCTACGAGCAGTACTTC.

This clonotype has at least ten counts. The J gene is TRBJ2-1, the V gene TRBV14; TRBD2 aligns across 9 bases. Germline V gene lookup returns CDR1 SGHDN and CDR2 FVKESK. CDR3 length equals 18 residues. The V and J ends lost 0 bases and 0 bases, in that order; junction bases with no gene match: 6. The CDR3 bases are TGTGCCAGCAGCCAAGATGAATGGCGGGGGGGCTCCTACAATGAGCAGTTCTTC. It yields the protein CASSQDEWRGGSYNEQFF.

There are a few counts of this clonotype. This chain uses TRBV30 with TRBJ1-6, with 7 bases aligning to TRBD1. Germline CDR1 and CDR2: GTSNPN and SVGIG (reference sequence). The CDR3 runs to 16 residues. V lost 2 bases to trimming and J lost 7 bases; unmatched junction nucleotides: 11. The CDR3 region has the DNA TGTGCCTGGAGTCCATCGCCGGGACAGCGAAATTCACCCCTCCACTTT. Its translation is CAWSPSPGQRNSPLHF.

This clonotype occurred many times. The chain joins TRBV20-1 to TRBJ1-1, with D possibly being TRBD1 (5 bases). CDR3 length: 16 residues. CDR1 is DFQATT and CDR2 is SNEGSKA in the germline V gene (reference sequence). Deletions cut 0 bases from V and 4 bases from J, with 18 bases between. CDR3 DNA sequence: TGCAGTGCTAGAGATAGGGGACTGTCAATGAGCACTGAAGCTTTCTTT. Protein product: CSARDRGLSMSTEAFF.

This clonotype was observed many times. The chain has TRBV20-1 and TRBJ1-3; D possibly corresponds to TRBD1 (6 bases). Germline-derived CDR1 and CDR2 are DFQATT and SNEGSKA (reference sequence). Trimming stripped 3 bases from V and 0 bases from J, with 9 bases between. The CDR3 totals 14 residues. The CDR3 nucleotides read TGCAGTGCTAGCAGGGGTCACTCTGGAAACACCATATATTTT. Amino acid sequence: CSASRGHSGNTIYF.

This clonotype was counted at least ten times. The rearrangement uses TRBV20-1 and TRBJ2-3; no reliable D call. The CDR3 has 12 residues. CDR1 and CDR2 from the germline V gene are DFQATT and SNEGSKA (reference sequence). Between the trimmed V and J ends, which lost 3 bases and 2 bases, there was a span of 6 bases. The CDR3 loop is CSASWNTDTQYF. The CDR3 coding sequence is TGCAGTGCTAGCTGGAACACAGATACGCAGTATTTT.

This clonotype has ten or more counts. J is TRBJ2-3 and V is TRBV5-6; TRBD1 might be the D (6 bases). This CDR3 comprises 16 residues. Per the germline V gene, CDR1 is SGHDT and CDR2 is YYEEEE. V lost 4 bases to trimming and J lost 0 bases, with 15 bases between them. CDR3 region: CASSPPLDRSTDTQYF. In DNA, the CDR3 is TGTGCCAGCAGCCCGCCCCTGGACAGAAGCACAGATACGCAGTATTTT.

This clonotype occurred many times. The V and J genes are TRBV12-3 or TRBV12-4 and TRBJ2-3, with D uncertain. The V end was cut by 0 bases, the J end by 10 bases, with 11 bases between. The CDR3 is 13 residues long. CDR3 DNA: TGTGCCAGCAGTTTAGCTTCTACCTTGGCGCAGTATTTT. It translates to CASSLASTLAQYF.

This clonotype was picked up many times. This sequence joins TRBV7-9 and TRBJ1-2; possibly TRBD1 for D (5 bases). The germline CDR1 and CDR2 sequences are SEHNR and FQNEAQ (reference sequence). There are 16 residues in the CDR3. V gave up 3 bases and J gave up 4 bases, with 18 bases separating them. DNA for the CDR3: TGTGCCAGCAGCTTGTGGGGGAGGCCGGGGACCTATGGCTACACCTTC. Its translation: CASSLWGRPGTYGYTF.

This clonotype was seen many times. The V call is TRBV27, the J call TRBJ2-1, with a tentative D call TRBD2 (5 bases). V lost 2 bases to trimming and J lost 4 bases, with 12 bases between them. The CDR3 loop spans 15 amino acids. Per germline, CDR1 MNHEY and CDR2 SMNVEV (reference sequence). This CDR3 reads CASSLPGRTYNEQFF. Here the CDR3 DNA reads TGTGCCAGCAGTTTACCGGGGAGAACTTACAATGAGCAGTTCTTC.

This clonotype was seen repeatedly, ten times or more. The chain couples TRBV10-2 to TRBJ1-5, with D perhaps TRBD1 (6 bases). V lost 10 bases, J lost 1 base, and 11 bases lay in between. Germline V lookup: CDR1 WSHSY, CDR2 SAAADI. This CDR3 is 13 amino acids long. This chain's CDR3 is CAIAGASNQPQHF. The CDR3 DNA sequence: TGCGCCATCGCAGGGGCGAGCAATCAGCCCCAGCATTTT.

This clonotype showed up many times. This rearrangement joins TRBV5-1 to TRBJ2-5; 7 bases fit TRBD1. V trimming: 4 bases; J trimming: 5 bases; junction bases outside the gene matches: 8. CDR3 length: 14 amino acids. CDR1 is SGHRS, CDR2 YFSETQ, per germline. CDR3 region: CASSPRAGGETQYF. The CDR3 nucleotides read TGCGCCAGCAGCCCGCGGGCAGGGGGTGAGACCCAGTACTTC.

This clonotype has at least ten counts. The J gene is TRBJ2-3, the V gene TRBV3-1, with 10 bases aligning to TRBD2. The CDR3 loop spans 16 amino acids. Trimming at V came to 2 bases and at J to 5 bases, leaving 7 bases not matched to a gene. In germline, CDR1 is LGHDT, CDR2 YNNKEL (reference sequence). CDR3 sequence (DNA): TGTGCCAGCAGCCAATACAGCGGGGGGGCTGAAGATACGCAGTATTTT. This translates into CASSQYSGGAEDTQYF.

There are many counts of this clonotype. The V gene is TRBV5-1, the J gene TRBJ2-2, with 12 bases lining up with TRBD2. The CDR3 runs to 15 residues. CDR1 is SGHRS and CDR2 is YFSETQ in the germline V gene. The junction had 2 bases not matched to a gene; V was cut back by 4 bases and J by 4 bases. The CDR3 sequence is CASSGLAGRTGELFF. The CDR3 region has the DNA TGCGCCAGCAGCGGACTAGCGGGGCGCACCGGGGAGCTGTTTTTT.

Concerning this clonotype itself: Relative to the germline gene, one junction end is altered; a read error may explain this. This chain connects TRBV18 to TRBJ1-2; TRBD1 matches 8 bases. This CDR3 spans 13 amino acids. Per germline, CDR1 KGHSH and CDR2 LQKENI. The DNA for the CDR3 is TGTGCCAGATCACCGGGACAGGAGTCTGGCTACACCTTC. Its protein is CARSPGQESGYTF.

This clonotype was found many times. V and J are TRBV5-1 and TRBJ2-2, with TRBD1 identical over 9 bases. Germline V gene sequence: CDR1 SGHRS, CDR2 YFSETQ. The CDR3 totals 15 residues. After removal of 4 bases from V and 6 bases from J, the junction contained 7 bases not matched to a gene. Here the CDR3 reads CASSPRGQGAGELFF. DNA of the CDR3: TGCGCCAGCAGCCCTAGGGGACAGGGAGCCGGGGAGCTGTTTTTT.